The entry below gives a single TCR beta chain sequence along with its context. This record comes from a study of shared T cell receptors in the human thymus. Trimming cost V 1 base and J 3 bases, with 19 bases left between them. The length of the CDR3 is 17 residues. Germline V gene lookup returns CDR1 MNHNS and CDR2 SASEGT. This table comes from immunoSEQ multiplex PCR, and its TCRdb copy is limited to in-frame clones, with some not included. The sample has about 610,000 clones; around 89% are singletons. This sample also appeared in a second study, on human thymus T cells. Turning to that study: Donors were healthy Finnish babies undergoing corrective operations for congenital heart defects. Corrective cardiac operations yielded the resected thymus tissue. Thymic and blood repertoires appeared to show biased V and J gene usage. A high degree of thymic repertoire overlap among unrelated individuals was reported in related research.

The chain couples TRBV6-1 to TRBJ2-7, with D possibly TRBD2 on 5 matching bases. Sequences were obtained from thymocytes. The TCR sequence derives from a boy under three years old with a congenital heart defect. CDR3: CASSEVGKARGNYEQYF. CDR3 bases: TGTGCCAGCAGTGAAGTAGGGAAGGCACGGGGAAACTACGAGCAGTACTTC.